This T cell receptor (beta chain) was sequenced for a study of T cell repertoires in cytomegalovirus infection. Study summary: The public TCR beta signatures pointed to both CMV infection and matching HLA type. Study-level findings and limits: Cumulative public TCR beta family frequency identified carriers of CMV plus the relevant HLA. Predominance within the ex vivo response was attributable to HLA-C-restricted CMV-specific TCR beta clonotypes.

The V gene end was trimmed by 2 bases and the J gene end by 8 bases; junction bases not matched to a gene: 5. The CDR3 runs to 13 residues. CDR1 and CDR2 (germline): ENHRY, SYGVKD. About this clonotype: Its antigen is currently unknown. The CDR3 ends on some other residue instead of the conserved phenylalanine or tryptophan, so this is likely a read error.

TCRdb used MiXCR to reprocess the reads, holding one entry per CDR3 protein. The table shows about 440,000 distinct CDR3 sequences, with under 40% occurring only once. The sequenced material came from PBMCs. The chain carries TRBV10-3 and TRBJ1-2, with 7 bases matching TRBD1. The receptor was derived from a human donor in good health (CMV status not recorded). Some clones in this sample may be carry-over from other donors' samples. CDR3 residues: CAISERGTVGYTC. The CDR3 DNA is TGTGCCATCAGTGAGAGGGGGACAGTCGGCTACACCTGC.